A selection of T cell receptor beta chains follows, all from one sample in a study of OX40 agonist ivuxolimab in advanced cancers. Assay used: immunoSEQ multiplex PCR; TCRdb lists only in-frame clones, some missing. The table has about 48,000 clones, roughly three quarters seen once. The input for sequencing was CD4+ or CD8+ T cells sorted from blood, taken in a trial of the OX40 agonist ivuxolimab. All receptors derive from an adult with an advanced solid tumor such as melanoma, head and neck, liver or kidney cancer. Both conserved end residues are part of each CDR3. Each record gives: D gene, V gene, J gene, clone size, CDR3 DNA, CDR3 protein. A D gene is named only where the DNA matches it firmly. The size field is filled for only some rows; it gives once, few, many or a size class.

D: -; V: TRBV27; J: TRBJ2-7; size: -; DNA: TGTGCCAGCAGTTGGTCGGGGGCCTCCTACGAGCAGTACTTC; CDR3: CASSWSGASYEQYF
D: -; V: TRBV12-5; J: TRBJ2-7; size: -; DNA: TGTGCTAGTGGCCCTAATCAGTACTCCTACGAGCAGTACTTC; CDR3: CASGPNQYSYEQYF
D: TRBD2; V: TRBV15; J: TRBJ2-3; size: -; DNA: TGTGCCACCAGCAGAGTAATGGCGGGAGACAGTCATACGCAGTATTTT; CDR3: CATSRVMAGDSHTQYF
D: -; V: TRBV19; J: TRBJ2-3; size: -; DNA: TGTGCCAGTAGTATAACTAGTCGGGGCACAGATACGCAGTATTTT; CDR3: CASSITSRGTDTQYF
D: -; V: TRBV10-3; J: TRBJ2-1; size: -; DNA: TGTGCCGCCCAGGCGGGCCACGGGAATGAGCAGTTCTTC; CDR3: CAAQAGHGNEQFF
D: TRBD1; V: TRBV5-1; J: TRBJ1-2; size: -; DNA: TGCGCCAGCAGCTTGGAAGGGACAGGGGCTGGTGGCTACACCTTC; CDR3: CASSLEGTGAGGYTF
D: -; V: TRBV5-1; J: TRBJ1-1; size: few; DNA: TGCGCCAGCTCGAGTTCCTCAGTCATGAACACTGAAGCTTTCTTT; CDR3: CASSSSSVMNTEAFF
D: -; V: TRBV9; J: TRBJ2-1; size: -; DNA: TGTGCCAGCAGCGCTCACTACAATGAGCAGTTCTTC; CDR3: CASSAHYNEQFF
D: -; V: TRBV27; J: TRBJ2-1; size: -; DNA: TGTGCCAGCAGCCCCAGGGTGGGTGTCAATGAGCAGTTCTTC; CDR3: CASSPRVGVNEQFF
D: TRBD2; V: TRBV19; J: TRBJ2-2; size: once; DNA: TGTGCCAGCCATAGCGGGAGACACACCGGGGAGCTGTTTTTT; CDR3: CASHSGRHTGELFF
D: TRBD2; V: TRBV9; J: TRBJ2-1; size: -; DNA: TGTGCCAGCAGCGGCCCCAGCGGGAGGGCCGGGAATGAGCAGTTCTTC; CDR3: CASSGPSGRAGNEQFF
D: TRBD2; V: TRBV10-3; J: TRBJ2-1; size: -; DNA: TGTGCCATCAGTGAGGGTACTAGCGGGAGAGTCTTTGAGCAGTTCTTC; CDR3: CAISEGTSGRVFEQFF
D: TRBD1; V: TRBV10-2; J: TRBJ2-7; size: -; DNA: TGCGCCAGTTCCCGGGACAGCTCCTACGAGCAGTACTTC; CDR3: CASSRDSSYEQYF
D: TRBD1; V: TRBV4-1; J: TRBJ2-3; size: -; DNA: TGCGCCAGCAGCCAAGCCCCAACGGGGACAGGGGGCGCAGATACGCAGTATTTT; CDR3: CASSQAPTGTGGADTQYF
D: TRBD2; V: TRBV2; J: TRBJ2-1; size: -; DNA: TGTGCCAGCAACGAGCGGGACTACAATGAGCAGTTCTTC; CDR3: CASNERDYNEQFF
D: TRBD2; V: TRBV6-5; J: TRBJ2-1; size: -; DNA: TGTGCCAGCAGTTACTCTAGCGGGGCCGGCGAGCAGTTCTTC; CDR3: CASSYSSGAGEQFF
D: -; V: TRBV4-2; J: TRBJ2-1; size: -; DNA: TGTGCCAGCAGCCAAGATTCCGGTGGGGGGGCAGCCTACAATGAGCAGTTCTTC; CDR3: CASSQDSGGGAAYNEQFF
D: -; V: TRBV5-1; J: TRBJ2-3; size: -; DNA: TGCGCCAGCAGTTTTTTCCCGGGACTCAGCACAGATACGCAGTATTTT; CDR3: CASSFFPGLSTDTQYF
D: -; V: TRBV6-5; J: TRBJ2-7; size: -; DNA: TGTGCCAGCAGTGACCTCTACGAGCAGTACTTC; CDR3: CASSDLYEQYF
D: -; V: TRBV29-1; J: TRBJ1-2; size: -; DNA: TGCAGCGTTGAAGATAAGGGACGGCATTCAGGCTACACCTTC; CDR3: CSVEDKGRHSGYTF
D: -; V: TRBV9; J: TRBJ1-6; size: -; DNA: TGTGCCAGCAGCGTAGTGGCACAGAGGAATTCACCCCTCCACTTT; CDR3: CASSVVAQRNSPLHF
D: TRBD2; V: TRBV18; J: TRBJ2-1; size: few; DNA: TGTGCCAGCTCACCCGGGACTAGCGGGGAGGAGCAGTTCTTC; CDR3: CASSPGTSGEEQFF
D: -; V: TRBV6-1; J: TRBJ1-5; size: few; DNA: TGTGCCAGCAGTGCGGAGCGGCTTAGCAATCAGCCCCAGCATTTT; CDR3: CASSAERLSNQPQHF
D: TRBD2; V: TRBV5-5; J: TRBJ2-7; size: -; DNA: TGTGCCACCAGATCTCCGGCTAGCGGGAACGAGCAGTACTTC; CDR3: CATRSPASGNEQYF
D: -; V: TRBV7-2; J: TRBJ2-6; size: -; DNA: TGTGCCAGCAGCCCAGATCGGGTTGGTACTGGGGCCAACGTCCTGACTTTC; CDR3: CASSPDRVGTGANVLTF
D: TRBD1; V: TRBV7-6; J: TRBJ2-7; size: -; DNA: TGTGCCAGCAGCTTAGCGCGGACAGGGAGCTCCTACGAGCAGTACTTC; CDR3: CASSLARTGSSYEQYF
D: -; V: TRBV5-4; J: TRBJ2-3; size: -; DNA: TGTGCCAGCAGCTTGGCTCAGGCCGCAGATACGCAGTATTTT; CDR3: CASSLAQAADTQYF
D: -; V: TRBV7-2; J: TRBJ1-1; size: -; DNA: TGTGCCAGCAGCCCCGACCGTCGGGTCACTGAAGCTTTCTTT; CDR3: CASSPDRRVTEAFF